A selection of T cell receptor beta chains follows, all from one sample in a study of regulatory T cells in long-lasting Graves disease. One entry per CDR3 protein, called by TCRdb with MiXCR from the multiplex PCR reads. Of 420,000 or so distinct CDR3 sequences in the sample, 15% to 20% are singletons; the top ten hold less than 30%. The sample was also reused in another study, on T cells in Graves' hyperthyroidism and ophthalmopathy.

The specimen comprised peripheral blood mononuclear cells (PBMCs), sampled at new diagnosis, from a patient treated with antithyroid drugs. The receptors originated from a young woman with Graves disease. CDR3s include the opening cysteine and the closing phenylalanine or tryptophan. Each record gives: V gene, clone size, J gene, D gene, CDR3 protein, CDR3 DNA. D genes are given only for firm matches. Clone size is given for some rows only: seen once, a few or many times, or a class if the clone is expanded.

TRBV2	many	TRBJ2-7	NA	CASSLNKYEQYF	TGTGCCAGCAGTCTAAATAAATACGAGCAGTACTTC
TRBV28	many	TRBJ2-7	TRBD2	CASNSLAGDSVGEQYF	TGTGCCAGCAACTCACTAGCGGGAGACTCCGTGGGGGAGCAGTACTTC
TRBV5-6	many	TRBJ1-2	NA	CASSLMGQDYGYTF	TGTGCCAGCAGCTTGATGGGGCAAGACTATGGCTACACCTTC
TRBV7-3	few	TRBJ2-4	TRBD1	CASSLGQGNIQYF	TGTGCCAGCAGCCTAGGACAGGGGAACATTCAGTACTTC
TRBV12-3/TRBV12-4	NA	TRBJ2-3	NA	CASGGGTQYF	TGTGCCAGCGGAGGGGGTACGCAGTATTTT
TRBV6-1	few	TRBJ2-3	TRBD2	CASPTSRERSDTQYF	TGTGCCAGCCCGACCTCGCGGGAGAGGTCAGATACGCAGTATTTT
TRBV12-3/TRBV12-4	many	TRBJ2-5	TRBD1	CASSPASGQSNLGTQYF	TGTGCCAGCAGTCCAGCATCGGGACAGTCTAATTTGGGGACCCAGTACTTC
TRBV28	many	TRBJ2-7	NA	CASRNLRSRVLDEQYF	TGTGCCAGCAGAAATCTCAGATCCAGGGTTCTCGACGAGCAGTACTTC
TRBV4-3	few	TRBJ2-7	NA	CASSQDGPRSYEQYF	TGCGCCAGCAGCCAAGATGGACCCCGGTCCTACGAGCAGTACTTC
TRBV2	many	TRBJ2-1	NA	CASSAAFSYNEQFF	TGTGCCAGCAGTGCGGCTTTTTCCTACAATGAGCAGTTCTTC
TRBV12-3/TRBV12-4	NA	TRBJ2-2	TRBD1	CASSLAGTGTGELFF	TGTGCCAGCAGTTTAGCGGGGACAGGCACCGGGGAGCTGTTTTTT
TRBV20-1	many	TRBJ1-1	NA	CSGRGGTEAFF	TGCAGTGGCCGGGGTGGCACTGAAGCTTTCTTT
TRBV5-1	NA	TRBJ1-1	TRBD1	CASSLGVRGYTEAFF	TGCGCCAGCAGCTTGGGGGTCAGGGGGTACACTGAAGCTTTCTTT
TRBV28	many	TRBJ2-4	TRBD1	CASSPTKDRGRNIQYF	TGTGCCAGCAGTCCGACCAAAGACAGGGGGCGAAACATTCAGTACTTC
TRBV6-1	many	TRBJ1-5	NA	CASSAKGQPNQPQHF	TGTGCTAGCAGTGCAAAAGGACAGCCCAATCAGCCCCAGCATTTT
TRBV30	few	TRBJ2-3	TRBD2	CAWSGRGLGGDTQYF	TGTGCCTGGAGTGGACGGGGACTCGGGGGGGATACGCAGTATTTT
TRBV5-1	NA	TRBJ2-3	NA	CASSRSYTQYF	TGCGCCAGCAGCCGATCCTATACGCAGTATTTT